This T cell receptor beta chain is drawn from a study of chemoradiotherapy in HPV16-positive cancers. Findings and caveats of the study: Only a couple of HPV16-positive patients supplied the functional HPV-specificity definition.

The germline gives CDR1 SGHNT, CDR2 YYREEE (reference sequence). The CDR3 is 14 residues long. Between the trimmed V and J ends, which lost 0 bases and 4 bases, there was a span of 9 bases. Sequencing used immunoSEQ multiplex PCR; TCRdb keeps in-frame clones, though not all of them. In the table there are 20,000 to 25,000 clones, more than 75% of which are singletons. Details on this clone: No antigen is known for it.

This sample comprised blood, obtained from a patient who underwent chemoradiotherapy. This clonotype originated in a human donor with HPV-associated anogenital cancer. J is TRBJ2-3 and V is TRBV5-4, with D tentatively TRBD1 (6 bases). In DNA, the CDR3 is TGTGCCAGCAGCTTGGTTACAGGGTCAGATACGCAGTATTTT. This encodes CASSLVTGSDTQYF.